This TCR beta chain was observed in a study of T cell responses to AZD1222 COVID-19 vaccine. Study-wide results and limits: Spike-specific TCR breadth and depth grew following two AZD1222 doses. Only six or seven AZD1222 recipients tested seropositive at baseline.

The V gene lost 3 bases and the J gene lost 2 bases, with 8 bases spanning the gap. The CDR3 is made up of 14 amino acids. Per germline, CDR1 MGHRA and CDR2 YSYEKL. With respect to this clone: What it recognizes is unknown.

Assay: immunoSEQ multiplex PCR; the TCRdb copy retains only in-frame clones and omits some. Among under 200,000 clones listed, 80% to 95% were seen once. Sample: peripheral blood, taken on day 0 of AZD1222 vaccination. The chain has TRBV4-1 and TRBJ2-1; D tentatively fits TRBD1 or TRBD2 (6 bases each). This sequence was found in an adult in good health. The CDR3 loop is CASSHRGPYNEQFF. In DNA, the CDR3 is TGCGCCAGCAGCCACCGGGGGCCCTACAATGAGCAGTTCTTC.